This entry lists 32 T cell receptor beta chains sequenced from one sample in a study of blood T cell repertoires in COVID-19. Sequencing used immunoSEQ multiplex PCR; TCRdb keeps in-frame clones, though not all of them. The repertoire has about 91,000 clones, around nine tenths of them found once; the top ten carry 4.8%. Source material: peripheral blood. Receptors originate from a woman of 80 years or more with active COVID-19.

The V gene is TRBV6-5, the J gene TRBJ2-7; D is possibly TRBD1 (6 bases). Germline loops: CDR1 MNHEY, CDR2 SVGAGI. The CDR3 has 14 residues. V lost 4 bases and J lost 4, with 14 bases in between. The CDR3 region is CASSSWTDNYEQYF. CDR3 nucleotides: TGTGCCAGCAGTTCCTGGACAGACAATTACGAGCAGTACTTC.

The chain is built from TRBV21-1 and TRBJ1-6; no DNA check was done on the table's D call, TRBD1. TRBV21-1 is marked as a pseudogene. This CDR3 is built from 17 residues. CDR3 protein: CASSKPTTGKRGSPLHF. The CDR3 coding sequence is TGTGCCAGCAGCAAACCAACGACAGGGAAAAGAGGTTCACCCCTCCACTTT.

This clone is a singleton in its sample. V usage is TRBV25-1 and J usage is TRBJ2-5; 7 bases agree with TRBD1. V trimming: 4 bases; J trimming: 0 bases; junction bases outside the gene matches: 2. The CDR3 extends over 14 amino acids. From germline, CDR1 is MGHDK and CDR2 SYGVNS. As DNA, the CDR3 is TGTGCCAGCAGTGGGACAGGTTACCAAGAGACCCAGTACTTC. This gives the protein CASSGTGYQETQYF.

The chain couples TRBV6-6 to TRBJ2-7; 11 positions match TRBD1. Germline V gives CDR1 MNHNY, CDR2 SVGAGI (reference sequence). The CDR3 spans 14 residues. V gave up 5 bases and J gave up 6 bases; unmatched junction bases: 6. In nucleotides, the CDR3 is TGTGCCAGCAGTAGGGGGACAGGGGGAGGCGAGCAGTACTTC. Its protein product is CASSRGTGGGEQYF.

The chain combines TRBV28 with TRBJ2-7; D possibly corresponds to TRBD1 (6 bases). The CDR3 spans 13 residues. Between the trimmed V and J ends, which lost 3 bases and 3 bases, there was a span of 9 bases. CDR1 and CDR2 (germline): MDHEN, SYDVKM. This CDR3 is CASSLAGVYEQYF. For the CDR3, the DNA is TGTGCCAGCAGTTTGGCAGGGGTCTACGAGCAGTACTTC.

This rearrangement joins TRBV9 to TRBJ1-4, with D hard to call. The CDR3 is 14 amino acids. Germline V CDR1 and CDR2: SGDLS, YYNGEE. V was shortened by 3 bases and J by 0 bases, with 6 bases between the two germline ends. CDR3: CASSGGATNEKLFF. In DNA, the CDR3 is TGTGCCAGCAGCGGCGGAGCAACTAATGAAAAACTGTTTTTT. The variable domain in full, completed from reference TRBV9 and TRBJ1-4, reads DSGVTQTPKHLITATGQRVTLRCSPRSGDLSVYWYQQSLDQGLQFLIQYYNGEERAKGNILERFSAQQFPDLHSELNLSSLELGDSALYFCASSGGATNEKLFFGSGTQLSVL.

V and J are TRBV30 and TRBJ1-5; a possible D gene is TRBD1 (6 bases). This CDR3 is built from 13 residues. CDR1 and CDR2 (germline): GTSNPN, SVGIG (reference sequence). Trimming left V 5 bases short and J 5 bases short, with 13 bases between. The CDR3 bases are TGTGCCTGGCAGGGGTCACTGGATCAGCCCCAGCATTTT. Translating it yields CAWQGSLDQPQHF.

This chain links TRBV27 with TRBJ1-2; D is perhaps TRBD1 (5 bases). The CDR3 loop spans 15 amino acids. The V and J ends lost 5 bases and 3 bases respectively, with 16 bases between them. The germline V gene has CDR1 MNHEY and CDR2 SMNVEV (reference sequence). The CDR3 loop is CASSNQQGFDYGYTF. Written as DNA, the CDR3 is TGTGCCAGCAGTAATCAGCAGGGTTTCGACTATGGCTACACCTTC.

The J gene is TRBJ1-2, the V gene TRBV18; 8 nucleotides align to TRBD1. After removal of 6 bases from V and 8 bases from J, the junction contained 8 bases not matched to a gene. The length of the CDR3 is 13 residues. In germline, CDR1 is KGHSH, CDR2 LQKENI. The CDR3 loop is CASSPGTGEGYTF. The CDR3 nucleotides are TGTGCCAGCTCTCCCGGGACAGGAGAAGGCTACACCTTC.

The chain couples TRBV2 to TRBJ2-7, with 7 bases aligning to TRBD1. Germline assignment: CDR1 SNHLY and CDR2 FYNNEI. The V segment lost 8 bases and the J segment 2 bases; nucleotides outside the gene matches: 12. This CDR3 comprises 15 residues. The CDR3 DNA reads as TGTGCCAGCTTCGCTGAGGGGGCCAACGCCTACGAGCAGTACTTC. Amino acid sequence: CASFAEGANAYEQYF.

The chain recombines TRBV28 with TRBJ2-7; 9 bases are a match to TRBD2. The germline V gene has CDR1 MDHEN and CDR2 SYDVKM. The junction had 11 bases not matched to a gene; V was cut back by 5 bases and J by 3 bases. This CDR3 spans 16 amino acids. This CDR3 is CASSPPGLAMDYEQYF. DNA of the CDR3: TGTGCCAGCAGTCCACCCGGACTAGCGATGGACTACGAGCAGTACTTC.

V gene TRBV2 combines with J gene TRBJ2-2; no clear D. This CDR3 contains 14 residues. The V and J ends lost 6 bases and 1 base respectively, with 9 bases between them. CDR1 is SNHLY and CDR2 is FYNNEI in the germline V gene. In nucleotides, the CDR3 is TGTGCCAGCAGGGCACAGCTGAACACCGGGGAGCTGTTTTTT. Translated: CASRAQLNTGELFF.

The chain recombines TRBV6-5 with TRBJ2-6; possible D gene TRBD2, 6 bases. CDR3 length: 15 amino acids. Trimming removed 6 bases at V and 0 bases at J, with 9 bases between. From germline, CDR1 is MNHEY and CDR2 SVGAGI. CDR3: CASSPGSSGANVLTF. The CDR3 DNA is TGTGCCAGCAGCCCCGGGAGCTCTGGGGCCAACGTCCTGACTTTC.

This clone was observed once. V and J are TRBV5-4 and TRBJ1-2; D is possibly TRBD1 (5 bases). Trimming removed 5 bases at V and 2 bases at J, with 10 bases between. The CDR3 loop spans 13 amino acids. From germline, CDR1 is SGHNT and CDR2 YYREEE (reference sequence). For the CDR3, the DNA is TGTGCCAGCAGACAAGGGGTGAACTATGGCTACACCTTC. Protein sequence: CASRQGVNYGYTF.

The chain uses TRBV10-3 and TRBJ2-3; TRBD2 matches 7 bases. After removal of 2 bases from V and 3 bases from J, the junction contained 5 bases not matched to a gene. This CDR3 region has 15 residues. CDR1 and CDR2 from the germline V gene are ENHRY and SYGVKD. In nucleotides, the CDR3 is TGTGCCATCAGTGAGGGGGAGGGCCGGACAGATACGCAGTATTTT. This translates into CAISEGEGRTDTQYF.

This chain joins TRBV27 and TRBJ1-5; D possibly corresponds to TRBD1 (6 bases). The CDR3 sequence is 12 residues long. V dropped 10 bases and J dropped 6 bases, with 13 bases sitting between them. Germline CDR1 MNHEY, CDR2 SMNVEV (reference sequence). CDR3 in amino acids: CANKDSPQPQHF. CDR3 nucleotides: TGTGCCAACAAGGACAGCCCTCAGCCCCAGCATTTT.

This clone was observed a few times. The CDR3 region is CASSLGTENTEAFF. Written as DNA, the CDR3 is TGCGCCAGCAGCTTAGGGACAGAGAACACTGAAGCTTTCTTT. The gene calls are TRBV5-1 and TRBJ1-1; the match to TRBD1 covers 7 bases. Germline V gene sequence: CDR1 SGHRS, CDR2 YFSETQ. Unmatched junction bases numbered 2, after V lost 2 bases and J lost 1 base. CDR3 length: 14 residues.

In DNA, the CDR3 is TGTGCCAGCAGCTTAGGGCAGGGGGCTTACAATGAGCAGTTCTTC. Residues: CASSLGQGAYNEQFF. This sequence joins TRBV7-9 and TRBJ2-1; 8 nucleotides align to TRBD1. V lost 1 base and J lost 4; bases outside the gene matches: 3. The CDR3 loop spans 15 amino acids. Germline CDR1 reads SEHNR; CDR2 reads FQNEAQ (reference sequence).

The rearrangement uses TRBV9 and TRBJ2-2; weak D call: TRBD2 (5 bases). V lost 0 bases, J lost 9 bases, and 6 bases lay in between. In germline, CDR1 is SGDLS, CDR2 YYNGEE. The CDR3 covers 12 residues. CDR3 sequence reads: CASSVGGWELFF. The CDR3 DNA sequence: TGTGCCAGCAGCGTAGGCGGGTGGGAGCTGTTTTTT.

The chain combines TRBV5-4 with TRBJ2-5; TRBD1 is a possible D gene (6 bases). The V and J ends lost 10 bases and 5 bases respectively, with 21 bases between them. The CDR3 is 14 residues long. The germline V gene has CDR1 SGHNT and CDR2 YYREEE (reference sequence). In DNA, the CDR3 is TGTGCCGGGGGACAAGGGATTTCGGGGGAGACCCAGTACTTC. Protein: CAGGQGISGETQYF.

This clone has only a few counts. This chain connects TRBV4-2 to TRBJ2-2; weak D call: TRBD2 (6 bases). This CDR3 has 16 residues. CDR1 is LGHNA, CDR2 YNFKEQ, per germline. V was pared by 4 bases and J by 3 bases, with 15 bases between. This CDR3 reads CASSRQGLADTGELFF. The CDR3 DNA follows: TGTGCCAGCAGCCGCCAAGGGTTAGCGGACACCGGGGAGCTGTTTTTT.

The V gene is TRBV11-2, the J gene TRBJ2-3; TRBD2 matches 9 bases. The length of the CDR3 is 14 residues. The J segment lost 3 bases and the V segment lost 3 bases, leaving 1 base of the junction unmatched. Per germline, CDR1 SGHAT and CDR2 FQNNGV. Written as DNA, the CDR3 is TGTGCCAGCAGCTTTACTAGCGGGACAGATACGCAGTATTTT. It translates to CASSFTSGTDTQYF.

The V call is TRBV27, the J call TRBJ1-3; 8 bases are a match to TRBD1. J lost 3 bases, V lost 5 bases, and 12 bases had no gene match. Germline V gene lookup returns CDR1 MNHEY and CDR2 SMNVEV (reference sequence). CDR3 size: 17 residues. The CDR3 DNA sequence: TGTGCCAGCAGTCCCAAGGGTCGGACAGGGTTTGGAAACACCATATATTTT. Residues: CASSPKGRTGFGNTIYF.

This chain connects TRBV21-1 to TRBJ2-7; the table's TRBD2 call for D was not verified on the DNA. TRBV21-1 is shown as a pseudogene. The CDR3 loop spans 14 amino acids. CDR3 protein: CASSKRGLADEQYF. CDR3 nucleotide sequence: TGTGCCAGCAGCAAAAGGGGCCTAGCGGACGAGCAGTACTTC.

The gene calls are TRBV28 and TRBJ1-1; TRBD1 aligns across 8 bases. The CDR3 runs to 13 residues. Trimming took 3 bases from V and 4 from J; bases not matched to a gene: 1. Germline loops: CDR1 MDHEN, CDR2 SYDVKM. The CDR3 is CASSFGQGTEAFF. The CDR3 nucleotides read TGTGCCAGCAGTTTTGGACAGGGCACTGAAGCTTTCTTT.

This clone was observed a few times. The chain combines TRBV19 with TRBJ2-7; TRBD2 matches at 14 bases. There are 16 residues in the CDR3. Germline V lookup: CDR1 LNHDA, CDR2 SQIVND (reference sequence). With V trimmed by 1 base and J by 6 bases, 5 bases remained unmatched. CDR3 loop: CASSIAAGLAGGEQYF. As DNA, the CDR3 is TGTGCCAGTAGTATAGCCGCCGGACTAGCGGGAGGCGAGCAGTACTTC.

The chain employs TRBV7-2 and TRBJ2-1, with a possible D match to TRBD2 (5 bases). The V and J ends lost 4 bases and 10 bases respectively, with 14 bases between them. This CDR3 region has 13 residues. Germline CDR1 reads SGHTA; CDR2 reads FQGNSA. The CDR3 loop is CASSSGVVQEQFF. The CDR3 DNA follows: TGTGCCAGCAGCTCCGGGGTTGTGCAGGAGCAGTTCTTC.

This clone was recorded once. The chain has TRBV4-3 and TRBJ1-3, with a weak D call TRBD1 (5 bases). The CDR3 is 15 residues long. Germline V gene lookup returns CDR1 LGHNA and CDR2 YSLEER. With 0 bases removed from V and 4 bases from J, the gap between germline ends came to 10 bases. Here the CDR3 reads CASSQDRDRGNTIYF. In DNA, the CDR3 is TGCGCCAGCAGCCAAGATCGAGACAGAGGAAACACCATATATTTT.

J is TRBJ1-5 and V is TRBV12-1. TRBV12-1 is flagged as a pseudogene. CDR3 length equals 14 residues. DNA for the CDR3: TGTGCCAGCAGCTTTGGGGGAGGCGGGCAGCCCCAGCATTTT. This gives the protein CASSFGGGGQPQHF.

This clone was detected ten times or more. The rearrangement uses TRBV7-3 and TRBJ2-6; the D gene is possibly TRBD2 (6 bases). CDR3 length: 15 amino acids. V lost 4 bases and J lost 4, with 11 bases in between. Germline V gene data show CDR1 as SGHTA and CDR2 as FQGTGA. The CDR3 reads CASSSRGTGANVLTF. The CDR3 nucleotides read TGTGCCAGCAGCTCACGGGGGACCGGGGCCAACGTCCTGACTTTC. Drawing the rest from reference TRBV7-3 and TRBJ2-6, the complete variable domain is GAGVSQTPSNKVTEKGKYVELRCDPISGHTALYWYRQSLGQGPEFLIYFQGTGAADDSGLPNDRFFAVRPEGSVSTLKIQRTERGDSAVYLCASSSRGTGANVLTFGAGSRLTVL.

J is TRBJ2-1 and V is TRBV6-1, with 7 nucleotides matching TRBD2. The CDR3 contains 14 residues. The J segment lost 7 bases and the V segment lost 1 base, leaving 4 bases of the junction unmatched. The V gene's germline CDR1 is MNHNS and CDR2 SASEGT. The CDR3 reads CASSEGGLKNEQFF. For the CDR3, the DNA is TGTGCCAGCAGTGAAGGGGGACTAAAAAATGAGCAGTTCTTC.

The chain couples TRBV4-3 to TRBJ2-7; D might be TRBD1 (5 bases). CDR1 and CDR2 from the germline V gene are LGHNA and YSLEER. This CDR3 region has 15 residues. Trimming removed 8 bases from V and 7 bases from J, with 24 bases in between. The CDR3, as DNA: TGCGCCAGCTCCTGGGGCTTGTTAGAAACCCGGGAGCAGTACTTC. Protein product: CASSWGLLETREQYF.